This TCR beta chain stems from a study of blood T cells in healthy people across ages. The overall study: There was about one barcoded beta molecule captured by template switching per two T cells. General study results and limits: Age showed a roughly linear inverse relationship with TCR beta diversity per million T cells. Investigators viewed diversity estimates from one million T cells as underestimates, the study reported.

CDR3 length: 14 amino acids. The V end lost 6 bases, the J end lost 0 bases, and 10 bases lay between the germline ends. Germline values: CDR1 KGHSH, CDR2 LQKENI. The sample providers were healthy Caucasian people from Russia, aged about 6 to 90. This clonotype was observed a few times. Its specificity is not known. Combining a sample-barcoded 5' primer with a J-beta primer mix, a second PCR ran for about 7 to 11 cycles. TCRdb redid the calling of the 5' RACE reads with MiXCR, one entry per CDR3 protein. The table includes about a million distinct CDR3 sequences, around 46% detected once. The V and J genes are TRBV18 and TRBJ2-3; a weak D match, TRBD2 (6 bases). The sequence came from a young man in good health. Sequences were obtained from blood. The CDR3, as DNA: TGTGCCAGCTCCGGCGGGACTAGCACAGATACGCAGTATTTT. Amino acids: CASSGGTSTDTQYF. The complete variable domain, with remaining parts taken from reference TRBV18 and TRBJ2-3, reads NAGVMQNPRHLVRRRGQEARLRCSPMKGHSHVYWYRQLPEEGLKFMVYLQKENIIDESGMPKERFSAEFPKEGPSILRIQQVVRGDSAAYFCASSGGTSTDTQYFGPGTRLTVL.